This T cell receptor (beta chain) comes out of a study of CD8+ T cells in alopecia areata. In germline, CDR1 is GTSNPN, CDR2 SVGIG (reference sequence). V lost 4 bases, J lost 3 bases, and 3 bases stayed unmatched. The CDR3 extends over 13 amino acids. Following extraction, RNA underwent reverse transcription to cDNA, which served as the sequencing template. The repertoire was sequenced with immunoSEQ multiplex PCR; TCRdb's copy has only in-frame clones and lacks some. The table lists 75,000 to 100,000 clones, less than 50% of them singletons. This sequence was found in a human donor with alopecia areata. Sequencing was carried out using CD4+ T cells sorted from blood. This rearrangement joins TRBV30 to TRBJ2-7; 10 bases agree with TRBD1. Here the CDR3 DNA reads TGTGCCTGGACCCGGGACAGGGGCTACGAGCAGTACTTC. The encoded protein is CAWTRDRGYEQYF.